These 25 T cell receptor beta chains were sequenced from one sample in a study of cytotoxic CD8 clonotypes in ibrutinib-treated CLL. Here immunoSEQ multiplex PCR was the method, and the copy in TCRdb shows in-frame clones only, minus some. The profile shows about 310,000 clones, around four fifths of them singletons. This specimen consisted of PBMCs, obtained before ibrutinib treatment. The receptors were gathered from a human donor with chronic lymphocytic leukemia.

The chain employs TRBV29-1 and TRBJ2-1; 13 bases agree with TRBD2. From germline, CDR1 is SQVTM and CDR2 ANQGSEA. V was clipped by 5 bases and J by 9 bases; unmatched bases: 4. The CDR3 runs 13 residues. The CDR3, as DNA: TGCAGCGTTCGGACTAGCGGGAGTGGTGAGCAGTTCTTC. Amino acids: CSVRTSGSGEQFF.

This chain uses TRBV2 with TRBJ2-3, with D perhaps matching TRBD1 or TRBD2 (6 bases each). The CDR3 extends over 13 amino acids. Germline CDR1 reads SNHLY; CDR2 reads FYNNEI. V was cut by 7 bases and J by 3 bases, with 11 bases left in between. CDR3 amino acids: CASIQGRTDTQYF. CDR3 coding DNA: TGTGCCAGCATTCAGGGGAGGACAGATACGCAGTATTTT. Full variable domain (missing parts from reference TRBV2 and TRBJ2-3): EPEVTQTPSHQVTQMGQEVILRCVPISNHLYFYWYRQILGQKVEFLVSFYNNEISEKSEIFDDQFSVERPDGSNFTLKIRSTKLEDSAMYFCASIQGRTDTQYFGPGTRLTVL.

The chain couples TRBV29-1 to TRBJ1-3; D gene ambiguous. The germline V and J ends were trimmed by 4 bases and 1 base, with 5 bases remaining between them. Germline lookup yields CDR1 SQVTM and CDR2 ANQGSEA. This CDR3 spans 12 amino acids. For the CDR3, the DNA is TGCAGCGTTGGAATATCTGGAAACACCATATATTTT. Translation: CSVGISGNTIYF.

The chain couples TRBV30 to TRBJ2-5, with no clear D. Between the trimmed V and J ends, which lost 2 bases and 1 base, there was a span of 8 bases. This CDR3 spans 13 amino acids. CDR1 is GTSNPN and CDR2 is SVGIG in the germline V gene (reference sequence). The CDR3 DNA sequence: TGTGCCTGGAGTTTGTTACTCCAAGAGACCCAGTACTTC. Its protein product is CAWSLLLQETQYF.

Only one count was recorded for this clone. The chain has TRBV15 and TRBJ2-1, with 11 bases fitting TRBD1. J gave up 6 bases and V 1 base, and 2 bases lay outside the gene matches. This CDR3 region has 15 residues. Germline V lookup: CDR1 LNHNV, CDR2 YYDKDF (reference sequence). CDR3 sequence: CATSRGGTGGNEQFF. CDR3 nucleotides: TGTGCCACCAGCAGAGGAGGGACAGGGGGCAATGAGCAGTTCTTC.

The chain links TRBV7-9 to TRBJ2-7; D is unresolved. CDR1 is SEHNR and CDR2 is FQNEAQ in the germline V gene (reference sequence). This CDR3 has 12 amino acids. V lost 5 bases to trimming and J lost 6 bases, with 11 bases between them. CDR3 DNA: TGTGCCAGCAGCGAAAGGTATCGCGAGCAGTACTTC. It translates to CASSERYREQYF.

V and J are TRBV7-9 and TRBJ2-3, with 7 bases identical to TRBD2. The CDR3 has 16 amino acids. Losses at the gene ends were 7 bases for V and 0 bases for J; bases not matched to a gene: 10. Germline V gene data show CDR1 as SEHNR and CDR2 as FQNEAQ (reference sequence). CDR3 region: CASNPGLRSSTDTQYF. The CDR3, as DNA: TGTGCCAGCAACCCGGGACTACGCTCTAGCACAGATACGCAGTATTTT.

J is TRBJ2-3 and V is TRBV5-1; D call uncertain. The CDR3 consists of 15 residues. Trimming shortened V by 4 bases and J by 0 bases, and 12 bases separated the two germline ends. Germline CDR1 and CDR2: SGHRS and YFSETQ. The CDR3 DNA follows: TGCGCCAGCAGCCCCTATACCTCCAGCACAGATACGCAGTATTTT. It translates to CASSPYTSSTDTQYF.

Only a few counts were recorded for this clone. One end of the junction varies from germline; a read error may be responsible. This chain joins TRBV5-4 and TRBJ1-2, with D uncertain. Germline CDR1 reads SGHNT; CDR2 reads YYREEE (reference sequence). This CDR3 has 13 amino acids. CDR3 coding DNA: TGCGCCAGCAGCCCCGGCCGGGGTGATGGCTACACCTTC. It specifies CASSPGRGDGYTF.

The rearrangement joins TRBV5-1 to TRBJ2-3; 11 bases map to TRBD2. This CDR3 spans 14 amino acids. Germline trimming cut 4 bases from V and 5 bases from J; bases unmatched to any gene: 3. Looked up from germline, CDR1 is SGHRS and CDR2 is YFSETQ. CDR3 amino acids: CASSPGLAVDTQYF. For the CDR3, the DNA is TGCGCCAGCAGCCCGGGACTAGCGGTAGATACGCAGTATTTT. Complete variable domain (other parts from reference TRBV5-1 and TRBJ2-3): KAGVTQTPRYLIKTRGQQVTLSCSPISGHRSVSWYQQTPGQGLQFLFEYFSETQRNKGNFPGRFSGRQFSNSRSEMNVSTLELGDSALYLCASSPGLAVDTQYFGPGTRLTVL.

The rearrangement joins TRBV15 to TRBJ2-2, with 7 nucleotides matching TRBD1. Germline CDR1 is LNHNV and CDR2 is YYDKDF (reference sequence). Unmatched junction bases numbered 5, after V lost 1 base and J lost 9 bases. CDR3 length: 14 amino acids. For the CDR3, the DNA is TGTGCCACCAGCAGAGGCGACAGGGCGAGGGAGCTGTTTTTT. As protein: CATSRGDRARELFF. Full variable domain (missing parts from reference TRBV15 and TRBJ2-2): DAMVIQNPRYQVTQFGKPVTLSCSQTLNHNVMYWYQQKSSQAPKLLFHYYDKDFNNEADTPDNFQSRRPNTSFCFLDIRSPGLGDTAMYLCATSRGDRARELFFGEGSRLTVL.

The chain has TRBV6-5 and TRBJ2-5; TRBD1 might be the D (6 bases). Trimming removed 7 bases from V and 6 bases from J, with 21 bases in between. The germline gives CDR1 MNHEY, CDR2 SVGAGI. The CDR3 totals 15 residues. The CDR3 sequence is CASTPGDPRWKTQYF. The CDR3 DNA reads as TGTGCCAGCACCCCAGGGGACCCGAGATGGAAGACCCAGTACTTC.

The CDR3 nucleotides read TGCGCCAGCAGCCAAGGGGGACAGGCCAATCAGCCCCAGCATTTT. Its translation: CASSQGGQANQPQHF. The chain combines TRBV4-1 with TRBJ1-5; 8 nucleotides agree with TRBD1. The CDR3 is 15 amino acids. Trimming at V came to 1 base and at J to 3 bases, leaving 2 bases not matched to a gene. CDR1 is MGHRA, CDR2 YSYEKL, per germline.

This clone was seen just once. J is TRBJ2-3 and V is TRBV19; 7 positions agree with TRBD2. Germline CDR1 is LNHDA and CDR2 is SQIVND (reference sequence). This CDR3 region has 14 residues. V shed 6 bases and J 3 bases; nucleotides not matched to a gene: 6. The CDR3 reads CASRFRDYTDTQYF. CDR3 sequence (DNA): TGTGCCAGTAGATTCCGGGACTATACAGATACGCAGTATTTT.

The chain uses TRBV30 and TRBJ2-5; tentative D call: TRBD2 (7 bases). This CDR3 region has 14 residues. CDR1 and CDR2 from the germline V gene are GTSNPN and SVGIG (reference sequence). Trimming cost V 2 bases and J 5 bases, with 15 bases left between them. CDR3: CAWSKGGGDETQYF. The CDR3 nucleotides are TGTGCCTGGAGTAAGGGAGGGGGGGACGAGACCCAGTACTTC.

The chain combines TRBV10-2 with TRBJ2-7, with TRBD2 matching over 7 bases. Per the germline V gene, CDR1 is WSHSY and CDR2 is SAAADI. With 4 bases clipped from V and 12 bases from J, the junction kept 12 bases outside the gene matches. The CDR3 totals 13 residues. This chain's CDR3 is CASSGPPGEGRYF. The CDR3 DNA reads as TGCGCCAGCAGTGGGCCCCCCGGGGAGGGTCGGTACTTC.

The rearrangement links TRBV7-2 to TRBJ2-1; no clear D gene. Germline-derived CDR1 and CDR2 are SGHTA and FQGNSA. This CDR3 comprises 14 residues. V lost 3 bases and J 2 bases, leaving 8 bases between the germline ends. The CDR3 sequence: CASSFIAAYNEQFF. In DNA form, the CDR3 reads TGTGCCAGCAGCTTTATTGCTGCCTACAATGAGCAGTTCTTC. The complete variable domain, with remaining parts taken from reference TRBV7-2 and TRBJ2-1, reads GAGVSQSPSNKVTEKGKDVELRCDPISGHTALYWYRQSLGQGLEFLIYFQGNSAPDKSGLPSDRFSAERTGGSVSTLTIQRTQQEDSAVYLCASSFIAAYNEQFFGPGTRLTVL.

The chain joins TRBV5-4 to TRBJ2-7, with 9 nucleotides matching TRBD2. Trimming cost V 1 base and J 0 bases; bases outside gene matches: 2. Germline lookup yields CDR1 SGHNT and CDR2 YYREEE (reference sequence). The CDR3 consists of 15 residues. The CDR3 spells CASSLSLAGSYEQYF. The CDR3 coding sequence is TGTGCCAGCAGCTTGTCACTAGCGGGCTCCTACGAGCAGTACTTC. Together with reference TRBV5-4 and TRBJ2-7, the CDR3 gives the full variable domain: ETGVTQSPTHLIKTRGQQVTLRCSSQSGHNTVSWYQQALGQGPQFIFQYYREEENGRGNFPPRFSGLQFPNYSSELNVNALELDDSALYLCASSLSLAGSYEQYFGPGTRLTVT.

This clone has just a few counts. The chain couples TRBV6-4 to TRBJ2-7; D possibly corresponds to TRBD1 (6 bases). CDR1 and CDR2 (germline): MRHNA, SNTAGT. The CDR3 consists of 15 residues. V gave up 4 bases and J gave up 3 bases, with 16 bases separating them. CDR3 residues: CASSARDNAVYEQYF. The CDR3 coding sequence is TGTGCCAGCAGTGCCCGGGACAACGCTGTCTACGAGCAGTACTTC.

This chain connects TRBV12-5 to TRBJ2-2, with D possibly TRBD1 on 5 matching bases. Per the germline V gene, CDR1 is LGHNT and CDR2 is FRNRAP. This CDR3 contains 16 residues. The germline V and J ends were trimmed by 2 bases and 4 bases, with 14 bases remaining between them. Written as DNA, the CDR3 is TGTGCTAGTGGTTTGCGCAGGGTTCATCCCACCGGGGAGCTGTTTTTT. It codes for CASGLRRVHPTGELFF.

The chain employs TRBV5-6 and TRBJ2-1; TRBD2 matches 11 bases. Unmatched junction bases numbered 6, after V lost 6 bases and J lost 4 bases. Germline V gives CDR1 SGHDT, CDR2 YYEEEE. This CDR3 has 15 amino acids. CDR3 nucleotide sequence: TGTGCCAGCACCGACGGGACTAGCGGATACAATGAGCAGTTCTTC. Translation: CASTDGTSGYNEQFF. The whole variable domain, filled in from reference TRBV5-6 and TRBJ2-1, reads DAGVTQSPTHLIKTRGQQVTLRCSPKSGHDTVSWYQQALGQGPQFIFQYYEEEERQRGNFPDRFSGHQFPNYSSELNVNALLLGDSALYLCASTDGTSGYNEQFFGPGTRLTVL.

This sequence joins TRBV4-1 and TRBJ2-7; D is perhaps TRBD1 or TRBD2 (7 bases each). The CDR3 has 16 amino acids. In germline, CDR1 is MGHRA, CDR2 YSYEKL. The V end was cut by 4 bases, the J end by 2 bases, with 18 bases between. The CDR3 region is CASSLRGGTAAYEQYF. CDR3 in DNA: TGCGCCAGCAGCCTTAGGGGGGGGACAGCGGCCTACGAGCAGTACTTC.

In its sample, this clone was seen a few times. V usage is TRBV27 and J usage is TRBJ1-2, with 7 bases fitting TRBD1. Germline V gene lookup returns CDR1 MNHEY and CDR2 SMNVEV (reference sequence). The ends lost 0 bases at V and 6 bases at J; junction bases unmatched: 7. The CDR3 has 15 residues. CDR3 sequence (DNA): TGTGCCAGCAGTTTATCTGGCAGGGGGTGGGATGGCTACACCTTC. Translation: CASSLSGRGWDGYTF.

The chain employs TRBV30 and TRBJ1-2; no definite D call. Germline CDR1 reads GTSNPN; CDR2 reads SVGIG (reference sequence). Trimming left V 0 bases short and J 4 bases short, with 15 bases between. There are 15 residues in the CDR3. The CDR3 sequence: CAWSVLAVMGYGYTF. CDR3 nucleotides: TGTGCCTGGAGTGTACTGGCCGTTATGGGCTATGGCTACACCTTC.

J is TRBJ1-1 and V is TRBV11-2; no clear D. The CDR3 has 14 residues. Trimming took 5 bases from V and 0 from J, leaving 10 bases between them. Germline loops: CDR1 SGHAT, CDR2 FQNNGV. Here the CDR3 DNA reads TGTGCCAGCAGCCGCACCCCCATGAACACTGAAGCTTTCTTT. It encodes CASSRTPMNTEAFF. The full variable domain, its missing parts supplied by reference TRBV11-2 and TRBJ1-1, is EAGVAQSPRYKIIEKRQSVAFWCNPISGHATLYWYQQILGQGPKLLIQFQNNGVVDDSQLPKDRFSAERLKGVDSTLKIQPAKLEDSAVYLCASSRTPMNTEAFFGQGTRLTVV.